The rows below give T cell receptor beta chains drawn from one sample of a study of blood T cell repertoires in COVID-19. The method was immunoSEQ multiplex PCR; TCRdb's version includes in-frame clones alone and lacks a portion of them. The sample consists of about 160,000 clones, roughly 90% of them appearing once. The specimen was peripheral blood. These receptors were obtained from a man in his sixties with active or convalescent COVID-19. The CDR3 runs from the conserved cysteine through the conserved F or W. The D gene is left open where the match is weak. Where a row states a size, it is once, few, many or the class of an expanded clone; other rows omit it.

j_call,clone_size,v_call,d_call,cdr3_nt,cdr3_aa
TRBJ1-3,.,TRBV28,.,TGTGCCAGCAGTTTAAATGATAGGACAGCTGGAAACACCATATATTTT,CASSLNDRTAGNTIYF
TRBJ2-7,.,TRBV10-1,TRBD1,TGCGCCAGCAGTAAGGACAGGTCCTACGAGCAGTACTTC,CASSKDRSYEQYF
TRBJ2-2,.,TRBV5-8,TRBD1,TGTGCCAGCAGCCTCTTAGACAGGGACGGGGAGCTGTTTTTT,CASSLLDRDGELFF
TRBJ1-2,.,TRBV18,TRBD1,TGTGCCAGCTCACCAGACTCAGGGGGCAACTATGGCTACACCTTC,CASSPDSGGNYGYTF
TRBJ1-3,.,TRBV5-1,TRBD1,TGCGCCAGCAGCTTGGAGGACAGGGACCACACCATATATTTT,CASSLEDRDHTIYF
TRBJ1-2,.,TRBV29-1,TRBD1,TGCAGCGTAGACAACCCAGGGGGCTGGACAAACTATGGCTACACCTTC,CSVDNPGGWTNYGYTF
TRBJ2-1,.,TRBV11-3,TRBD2,TGTGCCAGCAGCTTACGAGAAGGACTAGCGGGGGACAATGAGCAGTTCTTC,CASSLREGLAGDNEQFF
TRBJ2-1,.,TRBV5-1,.,TGCGCCAGCAGCTTGGCCGGAGCGCCCTACAATGAGCAGTTCTTC,CASSLAGAPYNEQFF
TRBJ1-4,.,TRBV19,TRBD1,TGTGCCAGTAGTGGACAGGGCATCACTAATGAAAAACTGTTTTTT,CASSGQGITNEKLFF
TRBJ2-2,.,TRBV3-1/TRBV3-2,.,TGTGCCAGCAGGATAGCGGCCGGGGAGCTGTTTTTT,CASRIAAGELFF
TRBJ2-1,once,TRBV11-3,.,TGTGCCAGCAGCTTAGCTGCGGGGTACAATGAGCAGTTCTTC,CASSLAAGYNEQFF
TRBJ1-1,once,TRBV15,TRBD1,TGTGCCACCAAATCCCCGGGACAGGGGGCTTGGACTGAAGCTTTCTTT,CATKSPGQGAWTEAFF
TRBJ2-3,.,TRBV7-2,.,TGTGCCAGCAGCTTTGGAGGCACAGATACGCAGTATTTT,CASSFGGTDTQYF
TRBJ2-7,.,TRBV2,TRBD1,TGTGCCCAGCATAAAGTAGACAGGGGCGGCGAGCAGTACTTC,CAQHKVDRGGEQYF
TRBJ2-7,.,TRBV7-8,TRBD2,TGTGCCAGCAGCTTAGTTGGGACCCCTGGACTAGCGGCCGCATACGAGCAGTACTTC,CASSLVGTPGLAAAYEQYF
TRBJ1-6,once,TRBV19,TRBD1,TGTGCCAGTGGAGACAGGGGATATTCACCCCTCCACTTT,CASGDRGYSPLHF
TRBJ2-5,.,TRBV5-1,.,TGCGCCAGTTCCCAGGGTAGCTTGTCCGGAGAGACCCAGTACTTC,CASSQGSLSGETQYF
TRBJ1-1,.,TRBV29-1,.,TGCAGCGTTGTTTTACAGAACACTGAAGCTTTCTTT,CSVVLQNTEAFF
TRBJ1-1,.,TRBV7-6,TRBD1,TGTGCCAGCAGTCTAAATAACAGGGGGGAATTCACTGAAGCTTTCTTT,CASSLNNRGEFTEAFF
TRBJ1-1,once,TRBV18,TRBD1,TGTGCCAGCTCTCCGGGACAGGGCAATTTGAACACTGAAGCTTTCTTT,CASSPGQGNLNTEAFF
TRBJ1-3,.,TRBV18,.,TGTGCCAGCTCACGTGACAAAACTCCTGGAAACACCATATATTTT,CASSRDKTPGNTIYF
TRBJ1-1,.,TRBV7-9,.,TGTGCCAGCAGCTTTCCCAGGGATAACACTGAAGCTTTCTTT,CASSFPRDNTEAFF
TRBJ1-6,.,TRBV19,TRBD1,TGTGCCAGTAGTATAGGTGACAGGGGGGTTAATTCACCCCTCCACTTT,CASSIGDRGVNSPLHF
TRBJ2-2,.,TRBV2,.,TGTGCCAGCAATTCGGGGGGCAGGAAAATCACCGGGGAGCTGTTTTTT,CASNSGGRKITGELFF
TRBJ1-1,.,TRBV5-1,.,TGCGCCAGCAGCTTCGGGGGGAACACTGAAGCTTTCTTT,CASSFGGNTEAFF
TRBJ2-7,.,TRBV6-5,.,TGTGCCAGCAGGCACAGGGTCTTGGGCTCCTACGAGCAGTACTTC,CASRHRVLGSYEQYF
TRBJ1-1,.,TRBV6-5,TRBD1,TGTGCCAGCAGCTGGACAGGGTGGGCTGAAGCTTTCTTT,CASSWTGWAEAFF
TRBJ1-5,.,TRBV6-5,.,TGTGCCAGCAGTAGAGAAGGAGGTCAAGGTCAGCCCCAGCATTTT,CASSREGGQGQPQHF
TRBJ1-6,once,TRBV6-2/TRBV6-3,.,TGTGCCAGCAGTTGGGAGAGCATCAATTCACCCCTCCACTTT,CASSWESINSPLHF
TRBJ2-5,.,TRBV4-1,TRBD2,TGCGCCAGCAGCCAAACACTAGCGGGAGACGAGACCCAGTACTTC,CASSQTLAGDETQYF
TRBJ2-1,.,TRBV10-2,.,TGCGCCAGCAGTGGCAATAGCGGCTACAATGAGCAGTTCTTC,CASSGNSGYNEQFF
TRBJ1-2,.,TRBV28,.,TGTGCCAGCAGGATCTCGCTCAGGGGATTCTATGGCTACACCTTC,CASRISLRGFYGYTF
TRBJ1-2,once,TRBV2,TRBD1,TGTGCCAGCAGCCAAGACAGGGTTAACGCTGGCTACACCTTC,CASSQDRVNAGYTF
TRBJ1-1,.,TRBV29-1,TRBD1,TGCAGCGTAGAACAGAAACAGGGGTCTGAAGCTTTCTTT,CSVEQKQGSEAFF
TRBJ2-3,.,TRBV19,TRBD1,TGTGCCAGTAGTCCCGGGACAGGGCTCGGCACAGATACGCAGTATTTT,CASSPGTGLGTDTQYF
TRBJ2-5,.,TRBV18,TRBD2,TGTGCCAGCTCACCAGTGGCTCTAGCGGGGGGGCGAATGGAGACCCAGTACTTC,CASSPVALAGGRMETQYF
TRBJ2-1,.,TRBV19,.,TGTGCCAGTAGTGCAAAGGGACTGGGAACCTACAATGAGCAGTTCTTC,CASSAKGLGTYNEQFF
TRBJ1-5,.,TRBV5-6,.,TGTGCCAGCAGCGGGTGGACAGACACCACCCAGCCCCAGCATTTT,CASSGWTDTTQPQHF
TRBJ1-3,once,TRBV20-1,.,TGCAGTGCGAGGTCTGGAAACACCATATATTTT,CSARSGNTIYF
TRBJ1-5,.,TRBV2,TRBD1,TGTGCCAGCATGCCGGCAGGGGGAGGTCAGCCCCAGCATTTT,CASMPAGGGQPQHF
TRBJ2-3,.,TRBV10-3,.,TGTGCCATCAGCCTAAGCGGACTCCTGAGTTGGGCAGATACGCAGTATTTT,CAISLSGLLSWADTQYF
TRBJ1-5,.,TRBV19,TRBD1,TGTGCCAGTAGTACCGGACAGGCTATTAATCAGCCCCAGCATTTT,CASSTGQAINQPQHF
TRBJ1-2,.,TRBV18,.,TGTGCCAGCTCACCAGTGGAGAGAAGTAACTATGGCTACACCTTC,CASSPVERSNYGYTF
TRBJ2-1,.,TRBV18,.,TGTGCCAGCTCACCACCGGCAGGGGAACACAATGAGCAGTTCTTC,CASSPPAGEHNEQFF
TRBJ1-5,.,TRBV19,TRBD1,TGTGCCAGTAGTTCGACAGGGGGCCGGCAGCCCCAGCATTTT,CASSSTGGRQPQHF
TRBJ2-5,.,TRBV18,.,TGTGCCAGCTCACTCCTACAGGAGACCCAGTACTTC,CASSLLQETQYF
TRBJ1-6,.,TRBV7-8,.,TGTGCCAGCCGAGCGGACCCGTCCTATAATTCACCCCTCCACTTT,CASRADPSYNSPLHF
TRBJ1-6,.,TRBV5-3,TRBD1,TGTGCCAGAAGCTTGGTTCTGGACAGGGCCGGTTCACCCCTCCACTTT,CARSLVLDRAGSPLHF
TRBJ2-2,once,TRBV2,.,TGTGCCAGCAGCGAGGGAACAAACACCGGGGAGCTGTTTTTT,CASSEGTNTGELFF
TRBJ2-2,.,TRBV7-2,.,TGTGCCAGCACCGTCAGGGTGGACACCGGGGAGCTGTTTTTT,CASTVRVDTGELFF
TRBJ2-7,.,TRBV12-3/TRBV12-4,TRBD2,TGTGCCAGCAGCACCTGGACTAGCGAGGAGCAGTACTTC,CASSTWTSEEQYF
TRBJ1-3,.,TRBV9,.,TGTGCCAGCAGCGGACAGGGAAACACCATATATTTT,CASSGQGNTIYF
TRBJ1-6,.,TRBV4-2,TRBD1,TGTGCCAGCAGCCACGACAGGGGGGATAATTCACCCCTCCACTTT,CASSHDRGDNSPLHF
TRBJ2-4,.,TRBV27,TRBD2,TGTGCCAGCAGTTCCCCCGGGACTAGCCGCCTAGCCAAAAACATTCAGTACTTC,CASSSPGTSRLAKNIQYF